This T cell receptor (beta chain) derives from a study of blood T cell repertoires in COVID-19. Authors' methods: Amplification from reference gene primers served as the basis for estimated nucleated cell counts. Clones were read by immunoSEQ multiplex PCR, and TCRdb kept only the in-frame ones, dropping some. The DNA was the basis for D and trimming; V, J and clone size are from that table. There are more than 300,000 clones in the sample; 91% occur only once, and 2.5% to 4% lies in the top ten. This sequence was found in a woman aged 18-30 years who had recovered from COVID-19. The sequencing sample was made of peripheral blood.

This CDR3 reads CASSWGAGASEAFF. The CDR3, as DNA: TGTGCCAGCAGCTGGGGAGCAGGGGCTTCCGAAGCTTTCTTT. The J gene is TRBJ1-1, the V gene TRBV7-2; a possible D gene is TRBD1 (6 bases). Germline lookup yields CDR1 SGHTA and CDR2 FQGNSA. This CDR3 is 14 amino acids long. V dropped 4 bases and J dropped 8 bases, with 17 bases sitting between them.